This paragraph reports one T cell receptor beta chain. In the original analysis: It was from reference gene primer amplification that nucleated cell counts were estimated. Assay: immunoSEQ multiplex PCR; the TCRdb copy retains only in-frame clones and omits some. D and trimming were read from the DNA, whereas the V and J calls and clone size are those reported in that table. The sample lists 65,000 to 85,000 clones; 80% to 90% were seen once. The data derive from a study of blood T cell repertoires in COVID-19. Study-level information: Donors in the United States, Italy and Spain gave samples during acute or convalescent COVID-19. T cells, B-cell-depleted T cells, or PBMCs supplied cDNA or gDNA.

Trimming removed 10 bases at V and 1 base at J, with 16 bases between. Germline-derived CDR1 and CDR2 are KGHSH and LQKENI. CDR3 length: 15 amino acids. The chain combines TRBV18 with TRBJ2-2, with D possibly being TRBD1 (6 bases). What was sequenced was peripheral blood. This sequence was found in a human donor in a cohort sampled during active COVID-19. The CDR3: CATKMTGQNTGELFF. The CDR3 DNA reads as TGTGCCACCAAAATGACAGGTCAGAACACCGGGGAGCTGTTTTTT.